This TCR beta chain comes out of a study of T-cell reconstitution after alpha-beta-depleted transplantation in children. Notes on the study in general: A year had passed since transplant, and T-cell counts and diversity by then came mostly from newly produced T cells. Reportedly, only several hundred clones from non-depleted graft cells drove alpha-beta T-cell counts at about two months.

Unique molecular identifiers were built into the TCRbeta library. A single record per CDR3 protein comes from TCRdb applying MiXCR to the PCR reads. Among hundreds of thousands of distinct CDR3 sequences listed, over 10% were seen once. With 5 bases removed from V and 0 bases from J, the gap between germline ends came to 14 bases. Germline-derived CDR1 and CDR2 are SGHVS and FQNEAQ. There are 15 residues in the CDR3. This clonotype occurred a few times. Its specificity is unknown. The starting material was PBMCs, mostly from graft donor cells, obtained 360 days after TCRalphabeta/CD19-depleted stem cell transplant. This chain uses TRBV7-8 with TRBJ2-7; a weak D match, TRBD2 (6 bases). The receptor was isolated from a male patient under 18 who had a stem cell transplant for acute myeloid leukemia, so the T cells may come from the graft donor. In nucleotides, the CDR3 is TGTGCCAGCAGCCCCCTAGCGCCGACCTCCTACGAGCAGTACTTC. Translation: CASSPLAPTSYEQYF.